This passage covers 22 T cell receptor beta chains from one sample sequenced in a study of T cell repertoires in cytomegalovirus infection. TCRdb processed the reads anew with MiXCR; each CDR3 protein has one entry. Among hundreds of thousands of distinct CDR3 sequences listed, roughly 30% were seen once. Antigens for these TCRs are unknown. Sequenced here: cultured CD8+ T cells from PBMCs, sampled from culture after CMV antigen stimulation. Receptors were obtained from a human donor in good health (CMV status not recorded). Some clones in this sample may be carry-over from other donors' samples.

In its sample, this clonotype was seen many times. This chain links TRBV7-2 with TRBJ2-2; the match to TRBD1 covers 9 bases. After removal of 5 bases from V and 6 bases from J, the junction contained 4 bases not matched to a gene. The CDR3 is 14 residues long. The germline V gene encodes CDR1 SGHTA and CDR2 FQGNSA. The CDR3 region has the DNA TGTGCCAGCAGCGGGACAGGGTTTCCCGGGGAGCTGTTTTTT. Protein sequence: CASSGTGFPGELFF.

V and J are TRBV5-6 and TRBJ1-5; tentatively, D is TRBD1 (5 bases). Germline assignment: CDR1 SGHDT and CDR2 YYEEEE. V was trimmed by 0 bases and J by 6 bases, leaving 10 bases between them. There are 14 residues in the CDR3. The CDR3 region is CASSLGRAGQPQHF. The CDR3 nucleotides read TGTGCCAGCAGCTTGGGCAGGGCGGGTCAGCCCCAGCATTTT.

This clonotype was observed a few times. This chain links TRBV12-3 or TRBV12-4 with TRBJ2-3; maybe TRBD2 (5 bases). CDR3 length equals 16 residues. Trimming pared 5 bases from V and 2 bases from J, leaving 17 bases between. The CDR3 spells CASSPRDFFDTDTQYF. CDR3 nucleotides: TGTGCCAGCAGTCCCCGGGATTTCTTTGACACAGATACGCAGTATTTT.

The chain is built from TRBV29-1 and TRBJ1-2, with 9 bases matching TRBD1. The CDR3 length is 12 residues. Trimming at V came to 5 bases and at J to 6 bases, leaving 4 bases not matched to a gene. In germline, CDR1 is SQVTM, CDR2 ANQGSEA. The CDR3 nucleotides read TGCAGCGTTCCTACAGGGGGCGATGGCTACACCTTC. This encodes CSVPTGGDGYTF.

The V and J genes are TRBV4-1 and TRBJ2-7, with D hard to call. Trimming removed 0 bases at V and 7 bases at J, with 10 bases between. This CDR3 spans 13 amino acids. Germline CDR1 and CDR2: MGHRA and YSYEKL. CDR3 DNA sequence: TGCGCCAGCAGCCAAGATCAAGGGCGGGAGCAGTACGTC. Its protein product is CASSQDQGREQYV.

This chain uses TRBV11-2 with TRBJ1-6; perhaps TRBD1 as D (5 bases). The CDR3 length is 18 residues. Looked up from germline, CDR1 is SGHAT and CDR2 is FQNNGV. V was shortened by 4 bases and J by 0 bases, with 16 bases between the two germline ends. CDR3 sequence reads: CASSSRGLRSSYNSPLHF. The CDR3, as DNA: TGTGCCAGCAGCTCCCGGGGCCTACGGAGCTCCTATAATTCACCCCTCCACTTT. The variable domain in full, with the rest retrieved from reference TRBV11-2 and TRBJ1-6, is EAGVAQSPRYKIIEKRQSVAFWCNPISGHATLYWYQQILGQGPKLLIQFQNNGVVDDSQLPKDRFSAERLKGVDSTLKIQPAKLEDSAVYLCASSSRGLRSSYNSPLHFGNGTRLTVT.

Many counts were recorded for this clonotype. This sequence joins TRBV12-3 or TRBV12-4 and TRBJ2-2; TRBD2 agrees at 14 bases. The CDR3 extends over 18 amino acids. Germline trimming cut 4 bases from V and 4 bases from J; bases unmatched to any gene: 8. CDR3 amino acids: CASSSPGLAGAITGELFF. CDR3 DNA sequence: TGTGCCAGCAGTTCTCCGGGACTAGCGGGAGCCATCACCGGGGAGCTGTTTTTT.

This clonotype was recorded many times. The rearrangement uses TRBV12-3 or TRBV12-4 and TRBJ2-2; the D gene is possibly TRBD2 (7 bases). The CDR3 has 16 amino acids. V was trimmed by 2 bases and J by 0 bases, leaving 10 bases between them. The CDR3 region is CASSLSGGANTGELFF. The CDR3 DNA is TGTGCCAGCAGTTTATCGGGGGGCGCGAACACCGGGGAGCTGTTTTTT.

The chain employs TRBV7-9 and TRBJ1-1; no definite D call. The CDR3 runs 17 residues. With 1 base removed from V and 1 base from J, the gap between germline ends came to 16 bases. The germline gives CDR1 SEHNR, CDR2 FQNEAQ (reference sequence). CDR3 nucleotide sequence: TGTGCCAGCAGCTTAGGTTGGTTGGCCCGCGAGAACACTGAAGCTTTCTTT. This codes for CASSLGWLARENTEAFF. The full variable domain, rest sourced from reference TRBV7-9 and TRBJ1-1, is DTGVSQNPRHKITKRGQNVTFRCDPISEHNRLYWYRQTLGQGPEFLTYFQNEAQLEKSRLLSDRFSAERPKGSFSTLEIQRTEQGDSAMYLCASSLGWLARENTEAFFGQGTRLTVV.

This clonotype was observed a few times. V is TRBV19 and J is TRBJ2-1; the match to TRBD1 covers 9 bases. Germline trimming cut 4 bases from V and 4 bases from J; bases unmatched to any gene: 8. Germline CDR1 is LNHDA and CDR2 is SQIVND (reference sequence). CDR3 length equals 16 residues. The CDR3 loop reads CASSTRRGQGYNEQFF. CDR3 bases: TGTGCCAGTAGTACTCGCCGAGGACAGGGGTACAATGAGCAGTTCTTC.

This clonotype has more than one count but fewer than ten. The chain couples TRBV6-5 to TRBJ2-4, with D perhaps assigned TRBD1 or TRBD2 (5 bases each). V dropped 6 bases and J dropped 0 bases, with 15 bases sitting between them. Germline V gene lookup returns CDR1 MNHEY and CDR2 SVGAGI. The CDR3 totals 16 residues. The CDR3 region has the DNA TGTGCCAGCAGACAAGGGACCGAGCTAGCCAAAAACATTCAGTACTTC. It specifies CASRQGTELAKNIQYF.

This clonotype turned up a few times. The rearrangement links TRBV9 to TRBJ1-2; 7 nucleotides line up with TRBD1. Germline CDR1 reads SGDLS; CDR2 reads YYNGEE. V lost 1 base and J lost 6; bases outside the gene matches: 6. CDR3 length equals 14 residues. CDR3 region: CASSVRTGLDGYTF. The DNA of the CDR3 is TGTGCCAGCAGCGTAAGGACAGGCCTCGATGGCTACACCTTC.

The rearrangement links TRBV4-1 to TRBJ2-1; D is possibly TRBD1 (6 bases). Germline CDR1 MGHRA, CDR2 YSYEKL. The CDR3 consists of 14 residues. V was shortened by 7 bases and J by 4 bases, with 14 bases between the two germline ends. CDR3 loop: CASTTDRTYNEQFF. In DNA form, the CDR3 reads TGCGCCAGCACCACAGACAGGACTTACAATGAGCAGTTCTTC.

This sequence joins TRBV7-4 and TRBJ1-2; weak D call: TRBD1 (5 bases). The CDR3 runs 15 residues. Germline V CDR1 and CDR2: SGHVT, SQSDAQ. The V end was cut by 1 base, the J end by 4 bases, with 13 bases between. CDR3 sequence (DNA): TGTGCCAGCAGCTTAGTTTACATAGGGACCTATGGCTACACCTTC. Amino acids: CASSLVYIGTYGYTF.

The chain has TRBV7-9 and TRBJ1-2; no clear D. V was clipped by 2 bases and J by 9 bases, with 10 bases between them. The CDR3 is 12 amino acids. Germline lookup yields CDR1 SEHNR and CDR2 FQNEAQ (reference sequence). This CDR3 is CASSLLAERYTF. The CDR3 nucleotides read TGTGCCAGCAGCTTACTCGCAGAACGCTACACCTTC.

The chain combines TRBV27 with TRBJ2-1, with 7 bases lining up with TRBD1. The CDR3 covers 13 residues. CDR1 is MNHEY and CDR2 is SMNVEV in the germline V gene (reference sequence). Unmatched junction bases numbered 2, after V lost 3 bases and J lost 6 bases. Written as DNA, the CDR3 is TGTGCCAGCAGTTTGGGACAGTTCAATGAGCAGTTCTTC. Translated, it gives CASSLGQFNEQFF.

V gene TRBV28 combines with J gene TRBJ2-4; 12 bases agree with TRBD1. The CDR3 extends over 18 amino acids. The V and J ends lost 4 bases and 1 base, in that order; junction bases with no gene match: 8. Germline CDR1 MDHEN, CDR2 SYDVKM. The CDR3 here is CASSSGQGARWAKNIQYF. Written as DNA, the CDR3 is TGTGCCAGCAGTTCGGGACAGGGGGCGAGATGGGCCAAAAACATTCAGTACTTC.

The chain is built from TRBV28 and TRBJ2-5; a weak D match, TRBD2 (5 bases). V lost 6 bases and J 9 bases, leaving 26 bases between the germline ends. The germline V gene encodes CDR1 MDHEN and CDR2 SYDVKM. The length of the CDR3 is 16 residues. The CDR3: CASSTLVTLAIEAQYF. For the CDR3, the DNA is TGTGCCAGCAGCACACTAGTGACTTTGGCCATCGAGGCCCAGTACTTC. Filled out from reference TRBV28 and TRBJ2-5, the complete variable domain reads DVKVTQSSRYLVKRTGEKVFLECVQDMDHENMFWYRQDPGLGLRLIYFSYDVKMKEKGDIPEGYSVSREKKERFSLILESASTNQTSMYLCASSTLVTLAIEAQYFGPGTRLLVL.

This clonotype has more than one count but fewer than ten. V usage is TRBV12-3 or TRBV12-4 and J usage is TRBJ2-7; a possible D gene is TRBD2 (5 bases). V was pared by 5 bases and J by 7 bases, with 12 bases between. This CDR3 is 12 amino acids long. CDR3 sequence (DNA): TGTGCCAGCAGTGAGGGCCGTGGAGAGCAGTACTTC. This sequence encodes CASSEGRGEQYF.

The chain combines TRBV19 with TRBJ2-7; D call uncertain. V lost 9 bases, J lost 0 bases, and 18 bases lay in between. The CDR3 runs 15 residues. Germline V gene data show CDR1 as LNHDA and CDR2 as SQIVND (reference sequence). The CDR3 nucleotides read TGTGCCAGGACCTTTCGCAGCGATCCCTCCTACGAGCAGTACGTC. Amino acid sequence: CARTFRSDPSYEQYV.

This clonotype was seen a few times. The CDR3 DNA reads as TGTGCCACCAGTGATTGGGGGACTCGGACTTACAATGAGCAGTTCTTC. This gives the protein CATSDWGTRTYNEQFF. The chain has TRBV24-1 and TRBJ2-1; TRBD2 is a possible D gene (6 bases). This CDR3 is 16 amino acids long. Germline V lookup: CDR1 KGHDR, CDR2 SFDVKD. The V and J ends lost 2 bases and 4 bases respectively, with 14 bases between them.

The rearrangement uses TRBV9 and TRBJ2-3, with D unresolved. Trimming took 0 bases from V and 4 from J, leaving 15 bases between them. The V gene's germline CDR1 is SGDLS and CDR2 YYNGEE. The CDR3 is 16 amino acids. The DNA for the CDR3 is TGTGCCAGCAGCGTAGAAAGCACTTCTTTCGCAGATACGCAGTATTTT. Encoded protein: CASSVESTSFADTQYF.